This T cell receptor beta chain was sequenced in a study of blood T cell repertoires in COVID-19. CDR3 length: 15 amino acids. From germline, CDR1 is PRHDT and CDR2 FYEKMQ (reference sequence). Trimming removed 1 base from V and 3 bases from J, with 12 bases in between. Study processing details: Amplification with reference gene primers provided the estimates of nucleated cell counts. Measured with immunoSEQ multiplex PCR; TCRdb has only the in-frame clones, and not every one. V and J calls and clone size are as listed in that table; D and trimming were resolved from the DNA. Among 270,000 or so clones, roughly 91% were seen once, and the ten largest hold about 4.2%.

The chain carries TRBV13 and TRBJ1-1; a weak D match, TRBD1 (5 bases). The sample comprised peripheral blood. This clonotype was obtained from a man aged 40-55 years with acute or convalescent COVID-19. CDR3 loop: CASSLATDTDTEAFF. The CDR3 DNA is TGTGCCAGCAGCTTAGCGACAGATACGGACACTGAAGCTTTCTTT.